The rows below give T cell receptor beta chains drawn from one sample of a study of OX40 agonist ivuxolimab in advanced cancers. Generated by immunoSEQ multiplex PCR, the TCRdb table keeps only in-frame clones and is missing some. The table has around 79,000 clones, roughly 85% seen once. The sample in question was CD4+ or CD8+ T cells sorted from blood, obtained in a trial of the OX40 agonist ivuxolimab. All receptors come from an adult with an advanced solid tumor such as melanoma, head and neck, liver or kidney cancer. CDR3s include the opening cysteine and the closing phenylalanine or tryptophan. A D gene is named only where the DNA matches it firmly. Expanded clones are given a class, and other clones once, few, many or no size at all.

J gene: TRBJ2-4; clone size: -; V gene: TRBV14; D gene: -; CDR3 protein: CASSQGPEPVGAVQYF; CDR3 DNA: TGTGCCAGCAGCCAAGGTCCGGAGCCCGTCGGGGCAGTTCAGTACTTC
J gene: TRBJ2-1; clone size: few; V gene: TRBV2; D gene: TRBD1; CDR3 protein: CASAGQADQFF; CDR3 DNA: TGTGCCAGCGCGGGACAGGCCGATCAGTTCTTC
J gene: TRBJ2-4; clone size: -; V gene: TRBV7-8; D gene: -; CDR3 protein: CASSSPGLASGIQYF; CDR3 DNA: TGTGCCAGCAGCTCGCCGGGACTCGCGTCGGGCATTCAGTACTTC
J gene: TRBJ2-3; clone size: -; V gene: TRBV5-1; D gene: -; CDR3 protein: CASRTFDHTDTQYF; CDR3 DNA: TGCGCCAGCAGGACTTTTGACCACACAGATACGCAGTATTTT
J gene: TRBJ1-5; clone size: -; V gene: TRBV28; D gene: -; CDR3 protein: CASSSSISNQPQHF; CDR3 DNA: TGTGCCAGCAGTTCCTCGATTAGCAATCAGCCCCAGCATTTT
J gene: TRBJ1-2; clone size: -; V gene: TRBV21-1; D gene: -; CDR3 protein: CASSKVIGGFGYTF; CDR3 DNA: TGTGCCAGCAGCAAAGTTATTGGTGGTTTTGGCTACACCTTC
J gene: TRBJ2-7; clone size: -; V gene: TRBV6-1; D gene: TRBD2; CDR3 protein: CASGSSGSSYEQYF; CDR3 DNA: TGTGCCAGCGGCTCTAGCGGGAGTTCCTACGAGCAGTACTTC
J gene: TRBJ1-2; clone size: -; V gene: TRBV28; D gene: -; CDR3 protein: CASRIPGGGNYGYTF; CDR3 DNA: TGTGCCAGCAGAATACCTGGGGGGGGTAACTATGGCTACACCTTC
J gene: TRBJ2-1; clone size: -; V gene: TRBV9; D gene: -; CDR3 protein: CASSQVGGEDNEQFF; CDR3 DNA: TGTGCCAGCAGCCAGGTAGGGGGGGAGGACAATGAGCAGTTCTTC
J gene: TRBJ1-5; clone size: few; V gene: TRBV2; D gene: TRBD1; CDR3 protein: CATQGTGDQPQHF; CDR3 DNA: TGTGCCACACAAGGGACAGGGGATCAGCCCCAGCATTTT
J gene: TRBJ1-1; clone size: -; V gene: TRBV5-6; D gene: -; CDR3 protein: CASRLGPAGTEAFF; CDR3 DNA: TGTGCCAGCAGATTAGGCCCGGCGGGCACTGAAGCTTTCTTT
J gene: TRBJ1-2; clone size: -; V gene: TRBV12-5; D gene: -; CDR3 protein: CASGLRQNYGYTF; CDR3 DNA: TGTGCTAGTGGCCTGCGGCAGAACTATGGCTACACCTTC
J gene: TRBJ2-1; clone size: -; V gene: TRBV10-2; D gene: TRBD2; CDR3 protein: CASRGLADNEQFF; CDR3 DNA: TGCGCCAGCCGTGGACTAGCTGACAATGAGCAGTTCTTC
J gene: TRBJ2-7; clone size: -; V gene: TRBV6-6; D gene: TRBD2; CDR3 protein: CAIKSNSGSTYEQYF; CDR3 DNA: TGTGCCATAAAAAGTAATAGCGGGAGTACATACGAGCAGTACTTC
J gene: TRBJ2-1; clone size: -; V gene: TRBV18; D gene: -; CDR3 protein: CASSQLSPGEQFF; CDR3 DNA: TGTGCCAGCTCACAGCTATCCCCCGGTGAGCAGTTCTTC
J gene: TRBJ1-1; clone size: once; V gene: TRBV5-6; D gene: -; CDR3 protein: CASSFEWGEAFF; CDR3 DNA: TGTGCCAGCAGCTTCGAATGGGGTGAAGCTTTCTTT
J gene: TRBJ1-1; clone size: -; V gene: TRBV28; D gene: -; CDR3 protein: CASSFSAGSNTEAFF; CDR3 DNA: TGTGCCAGCAGTTTCTCGGCTGGATCGAACACTGAAGCTTTCTTT
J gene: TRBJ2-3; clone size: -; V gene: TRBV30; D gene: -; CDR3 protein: CAWHSLGRTDTQYF; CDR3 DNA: TGTGCCTGGCACTCACTAGGACGCACAGATACGCAGTATTTT
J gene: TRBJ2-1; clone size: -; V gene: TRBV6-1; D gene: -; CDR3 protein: CASSVIPSYNEQFF; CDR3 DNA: TGTGCCAGCAGTGTCATCCCCTCCTACAATGAGCAGTTCTTC
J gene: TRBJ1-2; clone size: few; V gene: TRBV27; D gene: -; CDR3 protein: CASSPLRDQYGYTF; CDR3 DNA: TGTGCCAGCAGTCCACTAAGGGACCAATATGGCTACACCTTC
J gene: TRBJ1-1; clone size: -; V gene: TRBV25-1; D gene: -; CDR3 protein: CASIGWVAREAFF; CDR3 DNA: TGTGCCAGCATTGGGTGGGTTGCCCGAGAAGCTTTCTTT
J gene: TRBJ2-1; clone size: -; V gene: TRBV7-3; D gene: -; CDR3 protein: CASSQARDNEQFF; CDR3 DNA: TGTGCCAGCAGTCAAGCCCGAGACAATGAGCAGTTCTTC
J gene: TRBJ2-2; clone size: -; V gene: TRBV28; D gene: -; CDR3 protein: CASSLGGNTGELFF; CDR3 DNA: TGTGCCAGCAGTTTGGGCGGGAACACCGGGGAGCTGTTTTTT
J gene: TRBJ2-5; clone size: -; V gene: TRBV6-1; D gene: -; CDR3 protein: CASSERRRGETQYF; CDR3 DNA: TGTGCCAGCAGTGAAAGGCGGAGAGGGGAGACCCAGTACTTC
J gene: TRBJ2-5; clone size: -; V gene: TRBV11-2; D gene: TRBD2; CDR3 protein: CASSLVTSGSETQYF; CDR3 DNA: TGTGCCAGCAGCTTAGTGACTAGCGGGAGTGAGACCCAGTACTTC
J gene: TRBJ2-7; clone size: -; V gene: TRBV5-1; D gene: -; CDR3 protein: CASSLDKSYEQYF; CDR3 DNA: TGCGCCAGCAGCTTAGACAAATCCTACGAGCAGTACTTC
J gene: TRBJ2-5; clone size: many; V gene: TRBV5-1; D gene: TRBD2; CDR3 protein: CASSLEGLAHNQETQYF; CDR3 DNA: TGCGCCAGCAGCTTGGAGGGACTAGCGCATAACCAAGAGACCCAGTACTTC
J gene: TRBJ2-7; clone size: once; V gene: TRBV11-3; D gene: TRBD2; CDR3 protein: CASSFGTSGTYEQYF; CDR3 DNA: TGTGCCAGCAGCTTCGGCACTAGCGGTACCTACGAGCAGTACTTC
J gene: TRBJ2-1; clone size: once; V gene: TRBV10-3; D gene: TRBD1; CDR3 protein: CAISDRDRGKDEQFF; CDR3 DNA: TGTGCCATCAGTGATCGGGACAGGGGAAAGGATGAGCAGTTCTTC
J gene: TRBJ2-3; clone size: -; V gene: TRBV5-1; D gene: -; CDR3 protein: CASDKGGYGTDTQYF; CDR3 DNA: TGCGCCAGCGACAAAGGGGGGTACGGCACAGATACGCAGTATTTT
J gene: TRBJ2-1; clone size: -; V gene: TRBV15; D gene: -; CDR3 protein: CATSRDWPSAPEQFF; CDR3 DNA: TGTGCCACCAGCAGAGATTGGCCCAGCGCCCCTGAGCAGTTCTTC
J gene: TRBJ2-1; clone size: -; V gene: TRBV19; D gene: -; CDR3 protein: CASSNWGQDYNEQFF; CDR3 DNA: TGTGCCAGTAGTAACTGGGGTCAGGACTACAATGAGCAGTTCTTC
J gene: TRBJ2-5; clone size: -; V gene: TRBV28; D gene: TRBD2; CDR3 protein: CASSFAGDETQYF; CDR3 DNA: TGTGCCAGCAGTTTTGCGGGAGATGAGACCCAGTACTTC
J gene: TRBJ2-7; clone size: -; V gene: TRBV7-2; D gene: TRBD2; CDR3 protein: CASSLAAGGPYEQYF; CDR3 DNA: TGTGCCAGCAGCTTAGCGGCGGGAGGGCCTTACGAGCAGTACTTC
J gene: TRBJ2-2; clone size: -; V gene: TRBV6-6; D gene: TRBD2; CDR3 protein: CASSYMGLVNTGELFF; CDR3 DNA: TGTGCCAGCAGTTACATGGGACTAGTGAACACCGGGGAGCTGTTTTTT
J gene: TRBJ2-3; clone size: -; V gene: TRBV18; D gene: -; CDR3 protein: CASSPSLGPTNTQYF; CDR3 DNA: TGTGCCAGCTCACCATCATTGGGGCCCACAAATACGCAGTATTTT
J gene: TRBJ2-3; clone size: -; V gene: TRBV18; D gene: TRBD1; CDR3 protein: CASSPRGQVDTQYF; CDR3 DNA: TGTGCCAGCTCACCCAGGGGGCAGGTAGATACGCAGTATTTT
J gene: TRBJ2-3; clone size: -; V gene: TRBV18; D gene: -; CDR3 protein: CASSLTGTPTTDTQYF; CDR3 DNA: TGTGCCAGCTCACTTACCGGGACACCAACCACAGATACGCAGTATTTT
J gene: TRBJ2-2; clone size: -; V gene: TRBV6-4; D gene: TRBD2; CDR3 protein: CASNSGRANTGELFF; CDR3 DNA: TGTGCCAGCAACAGCGGGAGAGCGAACACCGGGGAGCTGTTTTTT
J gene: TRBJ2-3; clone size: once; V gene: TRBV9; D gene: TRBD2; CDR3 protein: CASSVDWEAGGPDTQYF; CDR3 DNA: TGTGCCAGCAGCGTAGATTGGGAGGCGGGAGGGCCAGATACGCAGTATTTT
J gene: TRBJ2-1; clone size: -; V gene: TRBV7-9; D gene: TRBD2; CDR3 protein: CASSGYGEQFF; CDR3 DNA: TGTGCCTCTAGCGGCTACGGTGAGCAGTTCTTC
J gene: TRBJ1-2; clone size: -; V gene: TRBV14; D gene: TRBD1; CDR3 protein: CASSQARTGVGGYTF; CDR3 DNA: TGTGCCAGCAGCCAAGCTCGGACAGGGGTGGGAGGCTACACCTTC
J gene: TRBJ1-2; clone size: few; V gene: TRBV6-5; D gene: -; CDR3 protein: CASSYDLGGYGYTF; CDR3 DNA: TGTGCCAGCAGTTACGATCTCGGGGGCTATGGCTACACCTTC
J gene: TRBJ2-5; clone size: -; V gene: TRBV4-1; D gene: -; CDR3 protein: CASSQDWRGRETQYF; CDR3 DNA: TGCGCCAGCAGCCAAGATTGGAGGGGGCGAGAGACCCAGTACTTC
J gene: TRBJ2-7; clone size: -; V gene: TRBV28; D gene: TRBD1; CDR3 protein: CASTHLLGQGGGTGTSNYEQYF; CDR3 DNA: TGTGCCAGCACCCACTTACTTGGACAGGGGGGTGGGACCGGGACTAGTAACTACGAGCAGTACTTC
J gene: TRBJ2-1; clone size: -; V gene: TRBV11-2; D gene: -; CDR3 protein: CASSLNLGYNEQFF; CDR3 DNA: TGTGCCAGCAGCTTAAACCTAGGTTACAATGAGCAGTTCTTC
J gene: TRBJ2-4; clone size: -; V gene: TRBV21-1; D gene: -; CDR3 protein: CASSKGKRAKNIQYF; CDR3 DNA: TGTGCCAGCAGCAAAGGGAAGCGAGCCAAAAACATTCAGTACTTC
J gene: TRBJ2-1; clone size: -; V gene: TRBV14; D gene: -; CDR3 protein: CASSQGELNEQFF; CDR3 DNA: TGTGCCAGCAGCCAAGGGGAGTTAAATGAGCAGTTCTTC
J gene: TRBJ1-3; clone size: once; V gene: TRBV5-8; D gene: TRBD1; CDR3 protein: CASTRVGQASGNTIYF; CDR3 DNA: TGTGCCAGCACCCGCGTAGGACAGGCCTCTGGAAACACCATATATTTT
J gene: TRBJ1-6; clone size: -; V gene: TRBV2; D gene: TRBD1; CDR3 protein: CASSPTGQNSPLHF; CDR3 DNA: TGTGCCAGCAGTCCGACGGGACAGAATTCACCCCTCCACTTT
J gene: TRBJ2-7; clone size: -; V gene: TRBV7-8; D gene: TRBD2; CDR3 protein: CASSAQTSGRPPSYEQYF; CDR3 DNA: TGTGCCAGCAGCGCCCAGACTAGCGGGAGGCCTCCTTCCTACGAGCAGTACTTC
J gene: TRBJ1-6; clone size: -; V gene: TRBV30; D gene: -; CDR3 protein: CAWRAQQGGSGDSPLHF; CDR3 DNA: TGTGCCTGGAGAGCCCAACAGGGAGGTTCAGGAGATTCACCCCTCCACTTT
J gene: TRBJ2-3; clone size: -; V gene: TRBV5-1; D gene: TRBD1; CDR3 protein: CASSQGQGTDTQYF; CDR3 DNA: TGCGCCAGCAGCCAGGGACAGGGCACAGATACGCAGTATTTT
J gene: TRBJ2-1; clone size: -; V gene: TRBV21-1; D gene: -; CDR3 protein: CASSRRDVRNNEQFF; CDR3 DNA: TGTGCCAGCAGCCGGAGGGACGTCAGGAACAATGAGCAGTTCTTC
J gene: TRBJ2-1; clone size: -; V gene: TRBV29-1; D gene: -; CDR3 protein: CSVNGAGMSSYNEQFF; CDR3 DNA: TGCAGCGTTAACGGGGCGGGGATGAGCTCCTACAATGAGCAGTTCTTC